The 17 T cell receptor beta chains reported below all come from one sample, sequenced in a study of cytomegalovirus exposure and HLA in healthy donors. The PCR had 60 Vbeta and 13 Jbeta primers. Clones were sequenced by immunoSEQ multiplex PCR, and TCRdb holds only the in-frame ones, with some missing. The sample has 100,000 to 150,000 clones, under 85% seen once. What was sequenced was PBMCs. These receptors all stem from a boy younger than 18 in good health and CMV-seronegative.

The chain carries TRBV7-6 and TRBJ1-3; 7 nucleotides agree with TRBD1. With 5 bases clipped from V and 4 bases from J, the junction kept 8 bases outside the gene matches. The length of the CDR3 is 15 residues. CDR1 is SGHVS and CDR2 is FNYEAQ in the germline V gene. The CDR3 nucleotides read TGTGCCAGCAGCGCATCGACAGGGTCAGGAAACACCATATATTTT. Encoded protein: CASSASTGSGNTIYF.

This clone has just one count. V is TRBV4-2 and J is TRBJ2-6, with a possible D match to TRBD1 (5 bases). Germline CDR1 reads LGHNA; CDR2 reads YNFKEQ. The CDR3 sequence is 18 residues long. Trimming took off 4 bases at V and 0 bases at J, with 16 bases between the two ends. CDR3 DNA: TGTGCCAGCAGCCTGACAGTGAAGCTGAGCTCTGGGGCCAACGTCCTGACTTTC. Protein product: CASSLTVKLSSGANVLTF.

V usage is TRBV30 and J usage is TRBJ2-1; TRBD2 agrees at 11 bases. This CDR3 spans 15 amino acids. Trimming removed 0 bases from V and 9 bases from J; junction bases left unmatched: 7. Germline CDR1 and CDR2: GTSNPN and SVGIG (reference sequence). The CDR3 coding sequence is TGTGCCTGGAGTGTTTCTAGCGGGAGGTTAAGTGAGCAGTTCTTC. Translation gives CAWSVSSGRLSEQFF.

CDR3 DNA: TGTGCCAGCAGTTCCGGCTCCTACAATGAGCAGTTCTTC. As protein: CASSSGSYNEQFF. The V call is TRBV7-3, the J call TRBJ2-1; D gene uncertain. Germline V gene lookup returns CDR1 SGHTA and CDR2 FQGTGA. V dropped 6 bases and J dropped 0 bases, with 6 bases sitting between them. The CDR3 length is 13 residues.

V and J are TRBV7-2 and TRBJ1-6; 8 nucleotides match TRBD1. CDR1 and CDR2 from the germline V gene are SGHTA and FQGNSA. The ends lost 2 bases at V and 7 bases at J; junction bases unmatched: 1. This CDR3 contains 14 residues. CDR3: CASSLRDRNSPLHF. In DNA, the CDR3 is TGTGCCAGCAGCTTAAGGGACAGGAATTCACCCCTCCACTTT.

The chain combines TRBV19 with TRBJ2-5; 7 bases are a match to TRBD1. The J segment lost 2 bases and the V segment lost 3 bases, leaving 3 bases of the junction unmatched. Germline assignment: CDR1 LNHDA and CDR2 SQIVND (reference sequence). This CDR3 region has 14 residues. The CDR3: CASSITGVQETQYF. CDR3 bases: TGTGCCAGTAGTATTACAGGGGTTCAAGAGACCCAGTACTTC.

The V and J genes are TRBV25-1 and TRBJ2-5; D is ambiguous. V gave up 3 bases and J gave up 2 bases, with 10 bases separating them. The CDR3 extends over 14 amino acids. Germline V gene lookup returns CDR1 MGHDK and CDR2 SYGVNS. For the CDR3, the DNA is TGTGCCAGCAGTGATGCAGCGAATCAAGAGACCCAGTACTTC. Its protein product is CASSDAANQETQYF.

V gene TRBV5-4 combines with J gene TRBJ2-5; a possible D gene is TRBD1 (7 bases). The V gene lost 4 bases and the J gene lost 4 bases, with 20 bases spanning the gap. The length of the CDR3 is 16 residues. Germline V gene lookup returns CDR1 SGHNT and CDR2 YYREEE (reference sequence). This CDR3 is CASSLEQTGRGETQYF. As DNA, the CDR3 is TGTGCCAGCAGCCTTGAACAGACAGGGCGGGGAGAGACCCAGTACTTC.

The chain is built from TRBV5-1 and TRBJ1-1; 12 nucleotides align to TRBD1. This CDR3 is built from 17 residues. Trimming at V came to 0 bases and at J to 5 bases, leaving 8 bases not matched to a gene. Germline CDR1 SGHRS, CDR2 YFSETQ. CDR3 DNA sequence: TGCGCCAGCAGCTTGGCCGTGGGACAGGGGGCGAGAACTGAAGCTTTCTTT. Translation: CASSLAVGQGARTEAFF. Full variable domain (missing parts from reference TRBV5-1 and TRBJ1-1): KAGVTQTPRYLIKTRGQQVTLSCSPISGHRSVSWYQQTPGQGLQFLFEYFSETQRNKGNFPGRFSGRQFSNSRSEMNVSTLELGDSALYLCASSLAVGQGARTEAFFGQGTRLTVV.

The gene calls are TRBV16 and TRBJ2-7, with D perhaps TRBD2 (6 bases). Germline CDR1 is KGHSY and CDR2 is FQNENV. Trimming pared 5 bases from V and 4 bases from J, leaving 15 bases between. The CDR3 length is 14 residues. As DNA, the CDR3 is TGTGCCAGCAGCAATATGGGGGGAAGATACGAGCAGTACTTC. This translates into CASSNMGGRYEQYF.

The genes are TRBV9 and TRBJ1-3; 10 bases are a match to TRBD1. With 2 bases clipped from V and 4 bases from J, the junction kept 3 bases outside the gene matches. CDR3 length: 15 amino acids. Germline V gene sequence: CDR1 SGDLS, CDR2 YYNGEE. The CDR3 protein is CASSVMTGGGNTIYF. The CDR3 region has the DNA TGTGCCAGCAGCGTCATGACAGGGGGCGGAAACACCATATATTTT.

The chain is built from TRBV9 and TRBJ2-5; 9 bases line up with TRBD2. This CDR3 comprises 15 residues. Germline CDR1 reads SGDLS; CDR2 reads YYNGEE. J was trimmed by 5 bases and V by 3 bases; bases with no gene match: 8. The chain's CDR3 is CASSARTSAGETQYF. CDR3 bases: TGTGCCAGCAGCGCCCGGACTAGCGCCGGGGAGACCCAGTACTTC. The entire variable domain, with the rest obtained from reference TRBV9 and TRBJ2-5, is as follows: DSGVTQTPKHLITATGQRVTLRCSPRSGDLSVYWYQQSLDQGLQFLIQYYNGEERAKGNILERFSAQQFPDLHSELNLSSLELGDSALYFCASSARTSAGETQYFGPGTRLLVL.

The CDR3 is CASRQGFLQETQYF. The CDR3 bases are TGTGCCAGCAGGCAGGGTTTCCTACAAGAGACCCAGTACTTC. The V gene is TRBV6-5, the J gene TRBJ2-5, with D maybe TRBD1 (5 bases). V was trimmed by 6 bases and J by 2 bases, leaving 13 bases between them. In germline, CDR1 is MNHEY, CDR2 SVGAGI. CDR3 size: 14 residues.

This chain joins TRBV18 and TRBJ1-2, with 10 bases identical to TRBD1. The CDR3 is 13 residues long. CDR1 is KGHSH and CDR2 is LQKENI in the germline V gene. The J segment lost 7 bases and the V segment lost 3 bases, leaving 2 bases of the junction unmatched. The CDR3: CASSPGTGVGYTF. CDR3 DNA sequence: TGTGCCAGCTCACCGGGGACAGGGGTTGGCTACACCTTC.

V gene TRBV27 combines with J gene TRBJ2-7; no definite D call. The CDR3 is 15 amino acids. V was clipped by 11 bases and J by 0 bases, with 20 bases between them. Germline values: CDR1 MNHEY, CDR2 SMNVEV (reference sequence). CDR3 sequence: CALGSEPRSSYEQYF. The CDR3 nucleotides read TGTGCCCTTGGGTCCGAACCAAGGAGCTCCTACGAGCAGTACTTC.

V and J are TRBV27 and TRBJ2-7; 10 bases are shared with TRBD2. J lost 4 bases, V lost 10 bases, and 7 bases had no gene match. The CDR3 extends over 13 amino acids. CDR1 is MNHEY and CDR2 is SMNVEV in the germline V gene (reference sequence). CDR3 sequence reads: CATKLAGSYEQYF. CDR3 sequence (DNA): TGTGCCACCAAACTAGCGGGGTCTTACGAGCAGTACTTC.

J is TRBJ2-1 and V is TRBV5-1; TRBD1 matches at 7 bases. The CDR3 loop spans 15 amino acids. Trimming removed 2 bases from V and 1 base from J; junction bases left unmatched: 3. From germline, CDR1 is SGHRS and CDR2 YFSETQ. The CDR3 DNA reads TGCGCCAGCAGCTTACAGGGGATGTCCTACAATGAGCAGTTCTTC. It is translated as CASSLQGMSYNEQFF.